This TCR beta chain is from a study of cytomegalovirus exposure and HLA in healthy donors. Turning to the study itself: The study's early data release held tens of millions of unique TCRs from HLA-typed donors. Findings of the study overall: The study carried out a later analysis of TCR beta sequences. It associated some 17,000 of them with specific HLA alleles at a false discovery rate of 0.05. The later analysis indicated that the majority of CMV-associated TCR beta chains appeared HLA-restricted.

PCR amplification relied on 60 Vbeta primers (plus 13 Jbeta primers). Clones were read by immunoSEQ multiplex PCR, and TCRdb kept only the in-frame ones, dropping some. Recorded here are about 160,000 clones; the top ten clones represent 1.3%. As concerns this clone: Its matching antigen is unknown.

Trimming cost V 6 bases and J 1 base, with 7 bases left between them. The CDR3 runs to 13 residues. Germline CDR1 reads LNHDA; CDR2 reads SQIVND (reference sequence). The chain recombines TRBV19 with TRBJ2-1, with a tentative D call TRBD1 (6 bases). The sample taken for sequencing was PBMCs. This receptor was taken from a woman aged 55-69 years in good health and CMV-seronegative. The CDR3 is CASRGASYNEQFF. CDR3 DNA sequence: TGTGCCAGTAGGGGGGCTTCCTACAATGAGCAGTTCTTC. The whole variable domain, remainder taken from reference TRBV19 and TRBJ2-1, is DGGITQSPKYLFRKEGQNVTLSCEQNLNHDAMYWYRQDPGQGLRLIYYSQIVNDFQKGDIAEGYSVSREKKESFPLTVTSAQKNPTAFYLCASRGASYNEQFFGPGTRLTVL.